This passage covers 6 T cell receptor beta chains from one sample sequenced in a study of graft-versus-host responses after intestinal transplantation. Some clones are missing from TCRdb's copy, which holds only in-frame ones; the method was immunoSEQ multiplex PCR. This table has about 43,000 clones, approximately 94% appearing once. Sequencing used PBMCs, obtained approximately 350 days after intestinal transplant. The receptor source for this set is a human patient who received an intestinal transplant, so some T cells may come from the graft donor.

This clone came up a few times. The genes are TRBV28 and TRBJ2-5; D remains ambiguous. CDR3 length equals 15 residues. The germline V gene has CDR1 MDHEN and CDR2 SYDVKM. V gave up 5 bases and J gave up 0 bases, with 13 bases separating them. The CDR3 DNA follows: TGTGCCAGCAGTGTGGTTTCGGTTTACCAAGAGACCCAGTACTTC. This sequence encodes CASSVVSVYQETQYF.

The rearrangement joins TRBV7-6 to TRBJ1-3; no reliable D call. V dropped 5 bases and J dropped 0 bases, with 14 bases sitting between them. The germline V gene encodes CDR1 SGHVS and CDR2 FNYEAQ. This CDR3 region has 16 residues. The CDR3 spells CASSLGSAASGNTIYF. CDR3 bases: TGTGCCAGCAGCCTCGGGTCCGCCGCCTCTGGAAACACCATATATTTT.

The table lists this clone with a count of one. The chain has TRBV28 and TRBJ2-7; no firm D call. Germline CDR1 and CDR2: MDHEN and SYDVKM. This CDR3 contains 11 residues. V lost 10 bases, J lost 3 bases, and 10 bases lay in between. The CDR3, as DNA: TGTGCCATTGCGGCGAACTACGAGCAGTACTTC. Protein: CAIAANYEQYF.

The rearrangement uses TRBV20-1 and TRBJ2-1; D ambiguous. The V end lost 3 bases, the J end lost 8 bases, and 5 bases lay between the germline ends. The CDR3 consists of 10 residues. Germline values: CDR1 DFQATT, CDR2 SNEGSKA (reference sequence). The CDR3 DNA reads as TGCAGTGCTAGGACCGATGAGCAGTTCTTC. Translation: CSARTDEQFF.

The chain joins TRBV4-2 to TRBJ1-1; the D gene is possibly TRBD1 (5 bases). The CDR3 has 16 residues. V gave up 0 bases and J gave up 0 bases, with 11 bases separating them. From germline, CDR1 is LGHNA and CDR2 YNFKEQ. CDR3 amino acids: CASSQDFGGMNTEAFF. The DNA for the CDR3 is TGTGCCAGCAGCCAAGATTTCGGGGGTATGAACACTGAAGCTTTCTTT.

J is TRBJ2-7 and V is TRBV28; 9 bases are shared with TRBD1. Germline CDR1 reads MDHEN; CDR2 reads SYDVKM. The V segment lost 8 bases and the J segment 3 bases; nucleotides outside the gene matches: 5. This CDR3 has 13 amino acids. CDR3 bases: TGTGCCAGCCGGGACAGGGCGGTCTACGAGCAGTACTTC. Its translation: CASRDRAVYEQYF.